This is a list of T cell receptor beta chains from one sample in a study of T cells expressing NK-cell markers. TCRdb reanalyzed the 5' RACE reads and collapses them to one entry per CDR3 protein, without DNA. This table holds almost 450,000 distinct CDR3 sequences. Sequencing was performed on blood T cells: a sorted CD56 or NKG2C T cell subset, CD4+ or CD8+ T cells, or bulk PBMC T cells (not recorded which). These receptors were obtained from a woman between 18 and 75 years old in good health. Each CDR3 is given with its conserved first and last residue.

cdr3_aa v_call cdr3_length j_call
CAWSLAGVYNEQFF TRBV30 14 TRBJ2-1
CASSLEHEQFF TRBV12-3/TRBV12-4 11 TRBJ2-1
CASSQAARQPQHF TRBV4-2 13 TRBJ1-5
CSVEVRQGLNTIYF TRBV29-1 14 TRBJ1-3
CASSSGQGIQPQHF TRBV7-6 14 TRBJ1-5
CASSQVLASRTDTQYF TRBV4-2 16 TRBJ2-3
CASSPPILDRENSPLHF TRBV12-3/TRBV12-4 17 TRBJ1-6
CASSLLAAANEKLFF TRBV7-9 15 TRBJ1-4
CASSLGGDRGETQYF TRBV7-2 15 TRBJ2-5
CSGGGEETQYF TRBV20-1 11 TRBJ2-5
CASSQSASGGWAYEQYF TRBV4-3 17 TRBJ2-7
CASSLFLGFPGELFF TRBV7-3 15 TRBJ2-2
CASSHSGGAAGAIF TRBV11-2 14 TRBJ2-1
CASRKDTGELFF TRBV6-5 12 TRBJ2-2
CSAREVWEDEQFF TRBV20-1 13 TRBJ2-1
CASSLAGGPLNEQFF TRBV11-2 15 TRBJ2-1